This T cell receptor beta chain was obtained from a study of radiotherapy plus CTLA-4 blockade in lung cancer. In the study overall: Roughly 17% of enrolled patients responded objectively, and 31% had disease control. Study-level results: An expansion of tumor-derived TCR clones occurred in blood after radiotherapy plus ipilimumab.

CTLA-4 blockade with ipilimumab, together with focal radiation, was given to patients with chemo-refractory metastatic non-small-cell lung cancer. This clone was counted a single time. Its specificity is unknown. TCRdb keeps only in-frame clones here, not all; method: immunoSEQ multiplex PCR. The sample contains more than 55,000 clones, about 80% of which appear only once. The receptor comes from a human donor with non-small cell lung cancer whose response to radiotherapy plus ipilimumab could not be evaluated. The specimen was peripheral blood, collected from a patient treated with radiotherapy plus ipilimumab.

In DNA form, the CDR3 reads TGTGCCAGCCGCTCCGAGGGGGCCGGGCCCCAGCATTTT. It translates to CASRSEGAGPQHF. The chain is built from TRBV6-5 and TRBJ1-5; 7 bases are shared with TRBD1. The CDR3 totals 13 residues. With V trimmed by 8 bases and J by 9 bases, 10 bases remained unmatched. From germline, CDR1 is MNHEY and CDR2 SVGAGI.